Following are 26 T cell receptor beta chains from one sample sequenced in a study of blood T cell repertoires in COVID-19. Using immunoSEQ multiplex PCR, the repertoire was profiled, and TCRdb retains in-frame clones only, with some absent. This table holds 130,000 or so clones, approximately 74% found once. The material sequenced was peripheral blood. These receptor sequences come from a woman aged 70-85 years with acute or convalescent COVID-19.

CDR3 protein: CASSLNSGRTYNEQFF. CDR3 nucleotide sequence: TGCGCCAGCAGCTTGAATAGCGGGAGGACCTACAATGAGCAGTTCTTC. The chain employs TRBV5-1 and TRBJ2-1; 10 bases are shared with TRBD2. CDR3 length equals 16 residues. With V trimmed by 1 base and J by 2 bases, 3 bases remained unmatched. Germline assignment: CDR1 SGHRS and CDR2 YFSETQ.

This clone was seen a single time. The V and J genes are TRBV5-5 and TRBJ2-3; 8 bases align to TRBD2. Germline assignment: CDR1 SGHKS and CDR2 YYEKEE (reference sequence). V was clipped by 4 bases and J by 1 base; unmatched bases: 5. This CDR3 comprises 15 residues. As DNA, the CDR3 is TGTGCCAGCAGCACCCCAGCGGGGGGCACAGATACGCAGTATTTT. It codes for CASSTPAGGTDTQYF.

With regard to this clone: Additional DNA sequences in this sample encode the identical CDR3. V usage is TRBV5-1 and J usage is TRBJ2-6; D remains unclear. The CDR3 is made up of 14 amino acids. The germline V and J ends were trimmed by 3 bases and 4 bases, with 8 bases remaining between them. Germline CDR1 SGHRS, CDR2 YFSETQ. The CDR3 protein is CASSSATGANVLTF. The CDR3 DNA reads as TGCGCCAGCAGCTCGGCGACAGGGGCCAACGTCCTGACTTTC.

The chain links TRBV6-5 to TRBJ1-6; 7 nucleotides match TRBD1. This CDR3 comprises 15 residues. V was pared by 4 bases and J by 8 bases, with 8 bases of the junction left unmatched. CDR1 is MNHEY, CDR2 SVGAGI, per germline. CDR3 nucleotides: TGTGCCAGCAGTTCCGCGGCAGGGGGACATTCACCCCTCCACTTT. It encodes CASSSAAGGHSPLHF.

This chain uses TRBV7-9 with TRBJ2-5; perhaps TRBD2 as D (6 bases). The CDR3 contains 13 residues. Trimming took off 5 bases at V and 6 bases at J, with 13 bases between the two ends. Germline V gene lookup returns CDR1 SEHNR and CDR2 FQNEAQ (reference sequence). CDR3 nucleotides: TGTGCCAGCAGCCAATTGGAGGGAAAGACCCAGTACTTC. Its protein is CASSQLEGKTQYF.

The chain uses TRBV11-2 and TRBJ1-2; the D gene is possibly TRBD1 (6 bases). This CDR3 is 16 amino acids long. Germline assignment: CDR1 SGHAT and CDR2 FQNNGV. The V and J ends lost 5 bases and 5 bases respectively, with 21 bases between them. The CDR3 spells CASSPGGGLGTYGYTF. CDR3 in DNA: TGTGCCAGCAGCCCGGGGGGGGGCCTGGGAACTTATGGCTACACCTTC.

This clone appeared a few times. V is TRBV7-8 and J is TRBJ1-6; no firm D call. CDR1 and CDR2 (germline): SGHVS, FQNEAQ. CDR3 length equals 13 residues. The ends were cut back, 1 base at V and 14 bases at J, with 12 bases in the middle. In DNA form, the CDR3 reads TGTGCCAGCAGCTTAGGCTGGGGAGCCACCCTCCACTTT. Translating gives CASSLGWGATLHF.

The chain uses TRBV9 and TRBJ1-2, with 9 bases matching TRBD1. Germline CDR1 and CDR2: SGDLS and YYNGEE. The ends lost 0 bases at V and 6 bases at J; junction bases unmatched: 6. The CDR3 sequence is 15 residues long. The CDR3 nucleotides are TGTGCCAGCAGCGTAGGGGACAGGGAGGGACATGGCTACACCTTC. It is translated as CASSVGDREGHGYTF. Complete variable domain (other parts from reference TRBV9 and TRBJ1-2): DSGVTQTPKHLITATGQRVTLRCSPRSGDLSVYWYQQSLDQGLQFLIQYYNGEERAKGNILERFSAQQFPDLHSELNLSSLELGDSALYFCASSVGDREGHGYTFGSGTRLTVV.

The chain joins TRBV5-1 to TRBJ2-2; D may be TRBD2 (6 bases). Deletions cut 3 bases from V and 0 bases from J, with 9 bases between. The CDR3 contains 15 residues. CDR1 and CDR2 from the germline V gene are SGHRS and YFSETQ. The CDR3 here is CASSYPSANTGELFF. CDR3 sequence (DNA): TGCGCCAGCAGCTATCCTAGCGCGAACACCGGGGAGCTGTTTTTT.

This clone was observed a handful of times. This chain uses TRBV19 with TRBJ1-1, with TRBD1 matching 9 bases. The germline V gene encodes CDR1 LNHDA and CDR2 SQIVND (reference sequence). The trim removed 4 bases at V and 4 bases at J, leaving 7 bases unmatched. This CDR3 is built from 15 residues. CDR3 sequence reads: CASSTPTGGGTEAFF. The CDR3 region has the DNA TGTGCCAGTAGTACACCGACAGGGGGTGGCACTGAAGCTTTCTTT. The full variable domain, rest sourced from reference TRBV19 and TRBJ1-1, is DGGITQSPKYLFRKEGQNVTLSCEQNLNHDAMYWYRQDPGQGLRLIYYSQIVNDFQKGDIAEGYSVSREKKESFPLTVTSAQKNPTAFYLCASSTPTGGGTEAFFGQGTRLTVV.

This clone came up once. The V and J genes are TRBV11-2 and TRBJ2-3, with D hard to call. Trimming left V 2 bases short and J 4 bases short, with 7 bases between. Germline CDR1 reads SGHAT; CDR2 reads FQNNGV. This CDR3 region has 13 residues. The CDR3 nucleotides read TGTGCCAGCAGCTTATTGTTCTCAGATACGCAGTATTTT. Residues: CASSLLFSDTQYF.

J is TRBJ2-7 and V is TRBV29-1; a weak D match, TRBD1 (6 bases). CDR1 is SQVTM and CDR2 is ANQGSEA in the germline V gene. CDR3 length equals 14 residues. Trimming left V 6 bases short and J 2 bases short, with 17 bases between. The CDR3 is CSVLTVRTAYEQYF. The DNA of the CDR3 is TGCAGCGTGCTCACGGTAAGGACAGCCTACGAGCAGTACTTC.

This sequence joins TRBV3-1 (or the pseudogene TRBV3-2) and TRBJ2-1; a weak D match, TRBD2 (5 bases). V gave up 4 bases and J gave up 10 bases, with 11 bases separating them. Germline V gene sequence: CDR1 LGHDT, CDR2 YNNKEL (reference sequence). The CDR3 is 12 amino acids. The CDR3 loop is CASSRDWEEQFF. As DNA, the CDR3 is TGTGCCAGCAGCCGCGATTGGGAGGAGCAGTTCTTC.

The chain has TRBV7-3 and TRBJ1-1; TRBD1 aligns across 8 bases. The V segment lost 2 bases and the J segment 1 base; nucleotides outside the gene matches: 6. Germline values: CDR1 SGHTA, CDR2 FQGTGA. This CDR3 has 16 residues. The CDR3 sequence is CASSLLPGQENTEAFF. CDR3 bases: TGTGCCAGCAGCTTATTGCCGGGACAGGAGAACACTGAAGCTTTCTTT.

The rearrangement joins TRBV6-1 to TRBJ2-4; unclear D gene. Germline CDR1 reads MNHNS; CDR2 reads SASEGT. This CDR3 is built from 13 residues. Trimming left V 3 bases short and J 4 bases short, with 7 bases between. The CDR3 spells CASSDTVKNIQYF. CDR3 DNA: TGTGCCAGCAGTGATACAGTGAAAAACATTCAGTACTTC.

This sequence joins TRBV3-1 (or the pseudogene TRBV3-2) and TRBJ2-1; a possible D gene is TRBD1 (6 bases). The CDR3 is 15 residues long. The V end lost 2 bases, the J end lost 9 bases, and 17 bases lay between the germline ends. Germline CDR1 is LGHDT and CDR2 is YNNKEL (reference sequence). The CDR3 protein is CASSQRGVKGVEQFF. Written as DNA, the CDR3 is TGTGCCAGCAGCCAAAGGGGAGTCAAGGGGGTTGAGCAGTTCTTC.

This clone was found once. The rearrangement uses TRBV3-1 (or the pseudogene TRBV3-2) and TRBJ2-1, with a tentative D call TRBD1 (6 bases). The CDR3 extends over 16 amino acids. CDR1 is LGHDT and CDR2 is YNNKEL in the germline V gene (reference sequence). Trimming left V 2 bases short and J 6 bases short, with 17 bases between. Here the CDR3 DNA reads TGTGCCAGCAGCCAAAATTCAGGGGTGCTGGGCAATGAGCAGTTCTTC. It is translated as CASSQNSGVLGNEQFF.

V and J are TRBV28 and TRBJ2-7; 9 bases are a match to TRBD1. This CDR3 comprises 15 residues. After removal of 6 bases from V and 3 bases from J, the junction contained 9 bases not matched to a gene. Germline CDR1 reads MDHEN; CDR2 reads SYDVKM. The chain's CDR3 is CASRPPTGGVYEQYF. The CDR3 DNA sequence: TGTGCCAGCAGGCCACCGACAGGGGGTGTCTACGAGCAGTACTTC.

This clone was observed a handful of times. The chain employs TRBV5-1 and TRBJ2-5, with 8 bases matching TRBD2. Per germline, CDR1 SGHRS and CDR2 YFSETQ. CDR3 length: 15 residues. J gave up 4 bases and V 4 bases, and 9 bases lay outside the gene matches. The CDR3 DNA reads as TGCGCCAGCAGCAGGCTGACTAGCGAGGGAGAGACCCAGTACTTC. As protein: CASSRLTSEGETQYF.

This chain connects TRBV10-2 to TRBJ2-1; possible D gene TRBD2, 7 bases. CDR3 length equals 13 residues. V lost 7 bases to trimming and J lost 8 bases, with 15 bases between them. Per germline, CDR1 WSHSY and CDR2 SAAADI. This chain's CDR3 is CASKGGGPDEQFF. CDR3 coding DNA: TGCGCCAGCAAGGGGGGAGGGCCGGATGAGCAGTTCTTC.

The chain joins TRBV5-1 to TRBJ2-2; D gene unclear. V lost 0 bases, J lost 0 bases, and 9 bases lay in between. Germline V gives CDR1 SGHRS, CDR2 YFSETQ. The CDR3 is 16 residues long. CDR3 sequence reads: CASSLAERSNTGELFF. The CDR3 region has the DNA TGCGCCAGCAGCTTGGCCGAGCGTTCGAACACCGGGGAGCTGTTTTTT.

About this clone: Other nucleotide sequences in the sample specify the same CDR3. The chain joins TRBV4-1 to TRBJ2-7; D perhaps matches TRBD2 (6 bases). This CDR3 has 14 residues. Trimming stripped 1 base from V and 0 bases from J, with 7 bases between. Germline V CDR1 and CDR2: MGHRA, YSYEKL. The CDR3 coding sequence is TGCGCCAGCAGCCAAGTCGGGGGCTCCTACGAGCAGTACTTC. Its translation: CASSQVGGSYEQYF.

The V and J genes are TRBV27 and TRBJ2-7; maybe TRBD1 (6 bases). This CDR3 spans 12 amino acids. Germline V gene sequence: CDR1 MNHEY, CDR2 SMNVEV (reference sequence). The V end was cut by 3 bases, the J end by 5 bases, with 8 bases between. CDR3 DNA: TGTGCCAGCAGTTTGCAGGGGAACGAGCAGTACTTC. It encodes CASSLQGNEQYF.

The chain links TRBV6-6 to TRBJ1-1, with 9 nucleotides matching TRBD1. The V gene's germline CDR1 is MNHNY and CDR2 SVGAGI (reference sequence). The CDR3 length is 16 residues. Germline trimming cut 6 bases from V and 4 bases from J; bases unmatched to any gene: 12. CDR3 loop: CASSPLLGQGRTEAFF. The CDR3 nucleotides read TGTGCCAGCAGCCCTCTTTTAGGACAGGGGCGCACTGAAGCTTTCTTT.

In regard to this clone: The sample has other DNA sequences that encode this CDR3 too. The chain links TRBV5-1 to TRBJ2-7, with TRBD2 matching over 7 bases. Per germline, CDR1 SGHRS and CDR2 YFSETQ. This CDR3 region has 15 residues. V dropped 4 bases and J dropped 1; count of bases not matched to a gene: 8. The CDR3 DNA reads TGCGCCAGCAGCGGGGAGGGTCGGGGATCCTACGAGCAGTACTTC. As protein: CASSGEGRGSYEQYF.

The rearrangement joins TRBV6-5 to TRBJ1-1; 10 bases align to TRBD1. The CDR3 covers 15 residues. J lost 1 base, V lost 5 bases, and 4 bases had no gene match. Germline lookup yields CDR1 MNHEY and CDR2 SVGAGI. The DNA for the CDR3 is TGTGCCAGCAGTATCCGGGACAGGGGGAACACTGAAGCTTTCTTT. Amino acids: CASSIRDRGNTEAFF.